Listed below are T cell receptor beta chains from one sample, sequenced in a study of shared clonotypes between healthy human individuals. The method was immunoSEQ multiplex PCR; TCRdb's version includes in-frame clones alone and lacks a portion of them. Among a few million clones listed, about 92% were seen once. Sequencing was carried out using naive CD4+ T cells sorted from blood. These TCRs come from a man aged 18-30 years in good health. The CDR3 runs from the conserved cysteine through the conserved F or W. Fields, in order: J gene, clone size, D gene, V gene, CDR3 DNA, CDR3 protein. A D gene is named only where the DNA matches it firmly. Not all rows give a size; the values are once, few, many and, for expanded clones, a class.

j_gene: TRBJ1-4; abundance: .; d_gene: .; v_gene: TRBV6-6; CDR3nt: TGTGCCAGCAGTTACCTCCTAGTTGAAAAACTGTTTTTT; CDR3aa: CASSYLLVEKLFF
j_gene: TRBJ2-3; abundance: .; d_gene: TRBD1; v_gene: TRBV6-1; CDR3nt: TGTGCCAGCAGGGCGGGGGACAGGGGGAAAGATACGCAGTATTTT; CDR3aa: CASRAGDRGKDTQYF
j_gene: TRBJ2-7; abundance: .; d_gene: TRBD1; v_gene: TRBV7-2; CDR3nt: TGTGCCAGCAGCCTGGGACAGGGGTTTTCATACGAGCAGTACTTC; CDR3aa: CASSLGQGFSYEQYF
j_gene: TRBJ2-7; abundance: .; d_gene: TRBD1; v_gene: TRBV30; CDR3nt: TGTGCCTGGAGTCTGTGGACAGGGGTAATTTCCGAGCAGTACTTC; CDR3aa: CAWSLWTGVISEQYF
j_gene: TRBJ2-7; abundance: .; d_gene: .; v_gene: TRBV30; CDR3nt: TGTGCCTGGAGTCCCAGGACAGCCTACGAGCAGTACTTC; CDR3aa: CAWSPRTAYEQYF
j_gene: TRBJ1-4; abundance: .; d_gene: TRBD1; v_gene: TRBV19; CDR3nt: TGTGCCAGTACCCGGGACAGGGCCGCAACTAATGAAAAACTGTTTTTT; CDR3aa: CASTRDRAATNEKLFF
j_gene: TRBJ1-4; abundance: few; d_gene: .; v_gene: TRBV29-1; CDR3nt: TGCAGCGTTGTGGGGGGTACTAATGAAAAACTGTTTTTT; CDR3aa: CSVVGGTNEKLFF
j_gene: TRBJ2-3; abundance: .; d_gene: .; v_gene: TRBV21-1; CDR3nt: TGTGCCAGCAGCTCAAGGACTACCTTGAGCACAGATACGCAGTATTTT; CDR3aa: CASSSRTTLSTDTQYF
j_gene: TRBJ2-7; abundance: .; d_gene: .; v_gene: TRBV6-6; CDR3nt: TGTGCCAGCAGTCCACAGGGCGACGAGCAGTACTTC; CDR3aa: CASSPQGDEQYF
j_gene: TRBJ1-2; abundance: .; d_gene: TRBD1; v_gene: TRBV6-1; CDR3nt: TGTGCCAGCAGTATGACAGGGGCTAACTATGGCTACACCTTC; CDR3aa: CASSMTGANYGYTF
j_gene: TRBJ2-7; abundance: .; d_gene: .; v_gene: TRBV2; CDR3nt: TGTGCCAGCACCGGGGACGCGGACGAGCAGTACTTC; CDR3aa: CASTGDADEQYF
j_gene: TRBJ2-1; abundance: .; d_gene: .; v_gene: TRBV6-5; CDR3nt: TGTGCCAGCAGGCGGACCGGGGTCTACAATGAGCAGTTCTTC; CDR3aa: CASRRTGVYNEQFF
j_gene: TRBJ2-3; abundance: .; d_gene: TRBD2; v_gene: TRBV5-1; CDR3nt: TGCGCCAGCAGCTTACTAGCGGGAGGAACAGATACGCAGTATTTT; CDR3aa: CASSLLAGGTDTQYF
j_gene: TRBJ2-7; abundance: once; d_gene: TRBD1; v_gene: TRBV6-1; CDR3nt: TGTGCCAGCAGTGAAATCTGGGGACAGGGGTACGACTACGAGCAGTACTTC; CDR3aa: CASSEIWGQGYDYEQYF
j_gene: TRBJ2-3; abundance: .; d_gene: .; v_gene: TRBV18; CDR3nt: TGTGCCAGCTCAACCGATACGCAGTATTTT; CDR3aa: CASSTDTQYF
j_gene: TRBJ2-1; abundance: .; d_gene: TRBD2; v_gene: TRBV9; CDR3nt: TGTGCCAGCAGCGTGGGGACTACTAGTGAGCAGTTCTTC; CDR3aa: CASSVGTTSEQFF
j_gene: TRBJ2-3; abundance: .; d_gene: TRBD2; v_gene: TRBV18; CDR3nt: TGTGCCAGCTCACATAGCGGGGCTAGCACAGATACGCAGTATTTT; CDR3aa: CASSHSGASTDTQYF
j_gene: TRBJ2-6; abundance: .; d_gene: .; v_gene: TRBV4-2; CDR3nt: TGTGCCAGCAGCCAAGAGGTGACAACTGGGGCCAACGTCCTGACTTTC; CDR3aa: CASSQEVTTGANVLTF
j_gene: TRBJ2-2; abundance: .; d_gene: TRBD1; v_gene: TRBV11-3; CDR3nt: TGTGCCAGCAGCCAGAGGGGGTGGGGACAGGGTGACACCGGGGAGCTGTTTTTT; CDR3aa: CASSQRGWGQGDTGELFF
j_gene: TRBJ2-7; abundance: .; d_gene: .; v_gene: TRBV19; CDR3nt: TGTGCCAGTAGTATTAATATGATGGCAGGGCCCTTCTACGAGCAGTACTTC; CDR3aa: CASSINMMAGPFYEQYF
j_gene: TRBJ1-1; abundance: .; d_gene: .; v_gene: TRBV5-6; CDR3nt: TGTGCCAGCAGCTTACTGGGGGTGGACACTGAAGCTTTCTTT; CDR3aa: CASSLLGVDTEAFF
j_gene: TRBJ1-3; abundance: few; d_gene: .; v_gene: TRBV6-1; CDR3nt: TGTGCCAGCAGCGAAGGTCACAGGTCGGACACCATATATTTT; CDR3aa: CASSEGHRSDTIYF
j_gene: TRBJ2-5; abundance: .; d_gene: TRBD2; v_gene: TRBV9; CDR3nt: TGTGCCAGCAGCGCCCTAGCGGGGGTAGAGACCCAGTACTTC; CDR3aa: CASSALAGVETQYF
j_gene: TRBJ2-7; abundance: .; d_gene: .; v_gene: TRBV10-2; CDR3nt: TGCGCCAGCAGTGAAGGGGGGGGGCGAACCTACGAGCAGTACTTC; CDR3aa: CASSEGGGRTYEQYF
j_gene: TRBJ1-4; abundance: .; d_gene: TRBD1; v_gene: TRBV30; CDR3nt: TGTGCCTGGAGTCCGGGACAGGGAACAACTAATGAAAAACTGTTTTTT; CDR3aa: CAWSPGQGTTNEKLFF
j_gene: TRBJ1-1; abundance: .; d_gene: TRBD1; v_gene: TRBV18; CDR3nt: TGTGCCAGCTCTCCGGGACAGGGGAACACTGAAGCTTTCTTT; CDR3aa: CASSPGQGNTEAFF
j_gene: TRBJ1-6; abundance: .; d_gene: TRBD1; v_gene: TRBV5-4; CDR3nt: TGTGCCAGCAGCTTGGGGGACAGGGCCGATTCACCCCTCCACTTT; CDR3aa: CASSLGDRADSPLHF
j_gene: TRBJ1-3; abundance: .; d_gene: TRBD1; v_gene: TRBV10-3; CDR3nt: TGTGCCATCAGAAGGACAGGGTTCATGGACACCATATATTTT; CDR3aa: CAIRRTGFMDTIYF
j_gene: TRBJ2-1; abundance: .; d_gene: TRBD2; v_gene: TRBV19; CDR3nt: TGTGCCAGTAGTCCAGGGACTAGCAATCTAAATGAGCAGTTCTTC; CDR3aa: CASSPGTSNLNEQFF
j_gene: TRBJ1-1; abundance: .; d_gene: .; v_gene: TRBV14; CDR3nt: TGTGCCAGCAGTCGAGAATTGGGACTCTTTGGTGAAGCTTTCTTT; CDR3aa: CASSRELGLFGEAFF
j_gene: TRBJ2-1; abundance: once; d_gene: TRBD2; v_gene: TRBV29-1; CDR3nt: TGCAGCGTCCGGACTAGCGGGGGGGATTCCTACAATGAGCAGTTCTTC; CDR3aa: CSVRTSGGDSYNEQFF
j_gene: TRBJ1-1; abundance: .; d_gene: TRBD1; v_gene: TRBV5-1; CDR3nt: TGCGCCAGCAGCCCCCGGACAGGCTACACTGAAGCTTTCTTT; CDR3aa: CASSPRTGYTEAFF
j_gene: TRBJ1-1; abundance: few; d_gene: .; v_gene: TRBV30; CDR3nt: TGTGCCTGGAGTGGACTGAACACTGAAGCTTTCTTT; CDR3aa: CAWSGLNTEAFF
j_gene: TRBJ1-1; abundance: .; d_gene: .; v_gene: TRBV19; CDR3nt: TGTGCCAGTAGTGGCCCGGGGGGGCCGAACACTGAAGCTTTCTTT; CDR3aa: CASSGPGGPNTEAFF
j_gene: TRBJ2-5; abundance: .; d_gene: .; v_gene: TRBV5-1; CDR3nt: TGCGCCAGCAGCCCAGGAGGTAGCCAAGAGACCCAGTACTTC; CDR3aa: CASSPGGSQETQYF
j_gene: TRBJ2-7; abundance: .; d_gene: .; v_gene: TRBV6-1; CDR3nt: TGTGCCAGCAGCAAGGACGCAGCCTACGAGCAGTACTTC; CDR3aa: CASSKDAAYEQYF
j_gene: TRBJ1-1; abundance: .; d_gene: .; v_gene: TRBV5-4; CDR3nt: TGTGCCAGCAAAAGTTTTGACAGCCCTGAAGCTTTCTTT; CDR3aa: CASKSFDSPEAFF
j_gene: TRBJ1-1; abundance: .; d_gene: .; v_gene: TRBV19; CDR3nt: TGTGCCAGTAGTATCTCTTTGGCGAAGAGGAACACTGAAGCTTTCTTT; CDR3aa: CASSISLAKRNTEAFF
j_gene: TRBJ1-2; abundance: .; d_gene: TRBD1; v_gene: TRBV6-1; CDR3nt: TGTGCCAGCAGTGAAGGACAGGGAACCGCTAACTATGGCTACACCTTC; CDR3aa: CASSEGQGTANYGYTF
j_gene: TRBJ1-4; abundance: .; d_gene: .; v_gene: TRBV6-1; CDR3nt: TGTGCCAGCACTGGACATACAACTAATGAAAAACTGTTTTTT; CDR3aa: CASTGHTTNEKLFF
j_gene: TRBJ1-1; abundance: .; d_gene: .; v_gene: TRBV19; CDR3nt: TGTGCCAGTATAAAGGGGAGTCTAGGAACCACTGAAGCTTTCTTT; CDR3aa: CASIKGSLGTTEAFF
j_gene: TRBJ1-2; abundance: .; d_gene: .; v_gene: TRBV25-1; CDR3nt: TGTGCCAGCAGGGGGTATAACTATGGCTACACCTTC; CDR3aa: CASRGYNYGYTF
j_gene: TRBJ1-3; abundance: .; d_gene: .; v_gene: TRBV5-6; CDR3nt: TGTGCCAGCAGTTCGGGGCGGACCTCTGGAAACACCATATATTTT; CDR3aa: CASSSGRTSGNTIYF
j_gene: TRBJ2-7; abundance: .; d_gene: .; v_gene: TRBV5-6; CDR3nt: TGTGCCAGCAGCTTTTTTTTCAGGGAGGCGTTCCACGAGCAGTACTTC; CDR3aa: CASSFFFREAFHEQYF
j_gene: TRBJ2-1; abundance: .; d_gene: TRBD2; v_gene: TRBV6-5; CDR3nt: TGTGCCAGCAGTTACTCGACTAGCGGGAGGGGCAATGAGCAGTTCTTC; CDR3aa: CASSYSTSGRGNEQFF
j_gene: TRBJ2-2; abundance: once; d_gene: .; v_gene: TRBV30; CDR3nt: TGTGCCTGGAGTGTAGGATTCACCGGGGAGCTGTTTTTT; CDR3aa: CAWSVGFTGELFF
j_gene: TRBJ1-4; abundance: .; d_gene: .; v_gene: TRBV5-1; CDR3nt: TGCGCCAGCAGCTTGAGAGCGGGGCCTAATGAAAAACTGTTTTTT; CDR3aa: CASSLRAGPNEKLFF
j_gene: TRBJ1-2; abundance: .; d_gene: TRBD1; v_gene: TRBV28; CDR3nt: TGTGCCAGCAGTTACCGACAGGGGGAGAGCTATGGCTACACCTTC; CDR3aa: CASSYRQGESYGYTF
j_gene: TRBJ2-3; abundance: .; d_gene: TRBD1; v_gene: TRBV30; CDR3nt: TGTGCCTGGACCTCCACAGGGGTTTCCACAGATACGCAGTATTTT; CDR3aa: CAWTSTGVSTDTQYF
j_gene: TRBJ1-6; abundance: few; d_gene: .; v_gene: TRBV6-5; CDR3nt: TGTGCCAGCAGTTTGGGCCGGCTTAATTCACCCCTCCACTTT; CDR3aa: CASSLGRLNSPLHF
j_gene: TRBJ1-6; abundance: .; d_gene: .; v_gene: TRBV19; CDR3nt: TGTGCCAGTAGTATCCTTGGACCCGGTTCACCCCTCCACTTT; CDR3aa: CASSILGPGSPLHF
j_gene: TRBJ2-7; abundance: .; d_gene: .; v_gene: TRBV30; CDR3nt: TGTGCCTGGAGTGGTCCGTACGAGCAGTACTTC; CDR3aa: CAWSGPYEQYF
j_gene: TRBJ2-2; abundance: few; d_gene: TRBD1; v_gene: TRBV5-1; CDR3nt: TGCGCCAGCAGCACGGGACAGACAAACACCGGGGAGCTGTTTTTT; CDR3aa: CASSTGQTNTGELFF